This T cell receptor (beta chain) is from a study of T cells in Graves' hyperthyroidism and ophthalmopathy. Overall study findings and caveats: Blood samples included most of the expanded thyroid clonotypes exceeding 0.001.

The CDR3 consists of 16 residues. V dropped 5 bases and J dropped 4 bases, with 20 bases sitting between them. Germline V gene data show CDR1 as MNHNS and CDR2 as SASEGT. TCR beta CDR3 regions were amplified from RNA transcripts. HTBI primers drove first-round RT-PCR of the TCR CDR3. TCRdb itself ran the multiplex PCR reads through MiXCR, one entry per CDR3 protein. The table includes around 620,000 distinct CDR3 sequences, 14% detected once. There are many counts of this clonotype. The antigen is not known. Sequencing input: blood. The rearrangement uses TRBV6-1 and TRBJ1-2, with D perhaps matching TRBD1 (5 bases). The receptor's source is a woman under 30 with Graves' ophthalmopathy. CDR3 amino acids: CASSSKQRGRGYGYTF. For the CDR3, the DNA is TGTGCCAGCAGTTCCAAGCAACGGGGACGGGGCTATGGCTACACCTTC.